One T cell receptor (beta chain) is described in this entry. Documented time point: blood from clinic visit 5 months post-surgery; TSC patient then seizure free. The data derive from a study of brain T cells in children with intractable seizures. The CDR3 has 18 residues. Germline CDR1 reads LGHDT; CDR2 reads YNNKEL (reference sequence). After removal of 4 bases from V and 2 bases from J, the junction contained 15 bases not matched to a gene. Libraries were prepared by immunoSEQ multiplex PCR; TCRdb keeps only in-frame clonotypes and omits some of them. The data hold about 350,000 clones, with roughly 93% observed a single time.

The chain links TRBV3-1 (or the pseudogene TRBV3-2) to TRBJ2-3, with 7 bases that match TRBD2. This TCR was recovered from a boy under three years old with tuberous sclerosis and intractable seizures. Sequences were derived from peripheral blood, sampled 5 to 6 months after surgery. The CDR3 region has the DNA TGTGCCAGCAGCCGAGCCCTCTTGGGGGGACTACTCACAGATACGCAGTATTTT. Translation gives CASSRALLGGLLTDTQYF.